This entry lists 7 T cell receptor beta chains sequenced from one sample in a study of T cell responses to AZD1222 COVID-19 vaccine. Here immunoSEQ multiplex PCR was the method, and the copy in TCRdb shows in-frame clones only, minus some. This table holds about 83,000 clones, 88% found once. This specimen consisted of peripheral blood, obtained on day 0 of MenACWY control vaccination. These receptors were obtained from an adult in good health.

The V call is TRBV20-1, the J call TRBJ1-1; D ambiguous. V lost 2 bases, J lost 8 bases, and 6 bases lay in between. Per germline, CDR1 DFQATT and CDR2 SNEGSKA (reference sequence). The CDR3 is 10 residues long. CDR3 loop: CSARQLEAFF. The CDR3, as DNA: TGCAGTGCTAGACAGCTCGAAGCTTTCTTT.

This clone was seen more than once but under ten times. The chain uses TRBV19 and TRBJ2-5; D is perhaps TRBD1 or TRBD2 (6 bases each). Deletions cut 3 bases from V and 2 bases from J, with 16 bases between. Germline CDR1 and CDR2: LNHDA and SQIVND (reference sequence). This CDR3 comprises 16 residues. CDR3 nucleotide sequence: TGTGCCAGTAGTATTATGGGGTTAGGGGGGCAAGAGACCCAGTACTTC. This translates into CASSIMGLGGQETQYF. Full variable domain (remainder filled in from reference TRBV19 and TRBJ2-5): DGGITQSPKYLFRKEGQNVTLSCEQNLNHDAMYWYRQDPGQGLRLIYYSQIVNDFQKGDIAEGYSVSREKKESFPLTVTSAQKNPTAFYLCASSIMGLGGQETQYFGPGTRLLVL.

V is TRBV7-2 and J is TRBJ2-5; D perhaps matches TRBD1 (6 bases). CDR3 size: 15 residues. Germline loops: CDR1 SGHTA, CDR2 FQGNSA. V was pared by 1 base and J by 5 bases, with 14 bases between. CDR3 residues: CASSLGQGRLETQYF. The CDR3 region has the DNA TGTGCCAGCAGCTTAGGTCAGGGGCGCCTTGAGACCCAGTACTTC. The full variable domain, with the rest looked up from reference TRBV7-2 and TRBJ2-5, is GAGVSQSPSNKVTEKGKDVELRCDPISGHTALYWYRQSLGQGLEFLIYFQGNSAPDKSGLPSDRFSAERTGGSVSTLTIQRTQQEDSAVYLCASSLGQGRLETQYFGPGTRLLVL.

The rearrangement uses TRBV9 and TRBJ2-7, with 8 bases identical to TRBD1. The CDR3 totals 15 residues. V was pared by 2 bases and J by 5 bases, with 9 bases of the junction left unmatched. Germline values: CDR1 SGDLS, CDR2 YYNGEE. CDR3 in DNA: TGTGCCAGCAGCGTCGCCGGGACAGGCAGGAACGAGCAGTACTTC. Amino acids: CASSVAGTGRNEQYF. The full variable domain, in which reference TRBV9 and TRBJ2-7 provide the parts outside the CDR3, is DSGVTQTPKHLITATGQRVTLRCSPRSGDLSVYWYQQSLDQGLQFLIQYYNGEERAKGNILERFSAQQFPDLHSELNLSSLELGDSALYFCASSVAGTGRNEQYFGPGTRLTVT.

This chain joins TRBV6-4 and TRBJ1-4; weak D call: TRBD1 (5 bases). Trimming took off 3 bases at V and 7 bases at J, with 15 bases between the two ends. Per germline, CDR1 MRHNA and CDR2 SNTAGT. The CDR3 runs 15 residues. In DNA form, the CDR3 reads TGTGCCAGCAGTGAGCATTTCGGGGGTGGTGAAAAACTGTTTTTT. As protein: CASSEHFGGGEKLFF.

The V and J genes are TRBV15 and TRBJ2-3; D ambiguous. CDR3 size: 14 residues. With 1 base removed from V and 5 bases from J, the gap between germline ends came to 10 bases. Germline V lookup: CDR1 LNHNV, CDR2 YYDKDF (reference sequence). The CDR3 bases are TGTGCCACCAGCAGAGCTCGACTGGGAGATACGCAGTATTTT. Translation: CATSRARLGDTQYF. Using reference TRBV15 and TRBJ2-3 for the parts outside the CDR3, the full variable domain is DAMVIQNPRYQVTQFGKPVTLSCSQTLNHNVMYWYQQKSSQAPKLLFHYYDKDFNNEADTPDNFQSRRPNTSFCFLDIRSPGLGDTAMYLCATSRARLGDTQYFGPGTRLTVL.

The chain joins TRBV9 to TRBJ1-4, with D perhaps TRBD1 (6 bases). V lost 1 base, J lost 10 bases, and 8 bases lay in between. The germline V gene encodes CDR1 SGDLS and CDR2 YYNGEE. This CDR3 contains 12 residues. The CDR3 coding sequence is TGTGCCAGCAGCGTACAGGGGCGAAAACTGTTTTTT. Translation gives CASSVQGRKLFF.